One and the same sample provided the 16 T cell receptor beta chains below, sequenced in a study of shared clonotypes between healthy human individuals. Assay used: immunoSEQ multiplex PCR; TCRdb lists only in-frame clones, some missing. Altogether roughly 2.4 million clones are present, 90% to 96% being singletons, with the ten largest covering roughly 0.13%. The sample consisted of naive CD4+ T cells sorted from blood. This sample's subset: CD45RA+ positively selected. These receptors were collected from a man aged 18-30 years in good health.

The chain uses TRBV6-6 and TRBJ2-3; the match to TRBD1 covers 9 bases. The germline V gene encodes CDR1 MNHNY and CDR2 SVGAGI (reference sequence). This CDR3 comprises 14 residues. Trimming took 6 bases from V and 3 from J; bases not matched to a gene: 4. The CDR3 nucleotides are TGTGCCAGCAGGCAGACAGGGGGAACAGATACGCAGTATTTT. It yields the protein CASRQTGGTDTQYF.

CDR3 bases: TGTGCCAGCAGTCCGGGTAGACAGGGGACTGGAAACACCATATATTTT. Its protein product is CASSPGRQGTGNTIYF. The chain is built from TRBV11-2 and TRBJ1-3; 8 nucleotides align to TRBD1. This CDR3 has 16 residues. Germline-derived CDR1 and CDR2 are SGHAT and FQNNGV. V gave up 6 bases and J gave up 2 bases; unmatched junction bases: 9.

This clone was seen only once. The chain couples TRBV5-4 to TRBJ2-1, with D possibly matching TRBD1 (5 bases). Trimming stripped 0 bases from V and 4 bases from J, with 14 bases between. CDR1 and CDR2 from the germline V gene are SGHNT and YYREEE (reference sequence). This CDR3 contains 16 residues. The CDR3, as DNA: TGTGCCAGCAGCTTGGGACAGTCCACAGCTTACAATGAGCAGTTCTTC. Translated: CASSLGQSTAYNEQFF.

This CDR3 reads CASTPGGGDTQYF. The CDR3 DNA reads as TGTGCCAGCACCCCAGGGGGAGGCGATACGCAGTATTTT. The chain recombines TRBV7-2 with TRBJ2-3; perhaps TRBD1 as D (7 bases). The CDR3 has 13 amino acids. Germline V gives CDR1 SGHTA, CDR2 FQGNSA. The ends were cut back, 7 bases at V and 6 bases at J, with 14 bases in the middle.

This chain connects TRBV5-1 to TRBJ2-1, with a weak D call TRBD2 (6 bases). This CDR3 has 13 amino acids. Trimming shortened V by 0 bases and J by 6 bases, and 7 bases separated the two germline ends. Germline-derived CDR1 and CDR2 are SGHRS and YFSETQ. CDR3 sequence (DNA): TGCGCCAGCAGCTTGGGGGAGGCCAATGAGCAGTTCTTC. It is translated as CASSLGEANEQFF.

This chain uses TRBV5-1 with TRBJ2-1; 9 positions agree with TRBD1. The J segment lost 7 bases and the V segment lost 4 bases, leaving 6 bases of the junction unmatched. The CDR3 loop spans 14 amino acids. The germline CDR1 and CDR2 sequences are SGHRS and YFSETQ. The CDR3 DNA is TGCGCCAGCAGCCTTGACAGGGGGATAAATGAGCAGTTCTTC. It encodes CASSLDRGINEQFF.

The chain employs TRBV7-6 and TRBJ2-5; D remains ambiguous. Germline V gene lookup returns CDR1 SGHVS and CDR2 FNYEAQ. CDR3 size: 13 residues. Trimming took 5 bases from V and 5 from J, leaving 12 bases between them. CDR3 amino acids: CASSGSSWETQYF. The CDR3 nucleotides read TGTGCCAGCAGCGGAAGCAGTTGGGAGACCCAGTACTTC.

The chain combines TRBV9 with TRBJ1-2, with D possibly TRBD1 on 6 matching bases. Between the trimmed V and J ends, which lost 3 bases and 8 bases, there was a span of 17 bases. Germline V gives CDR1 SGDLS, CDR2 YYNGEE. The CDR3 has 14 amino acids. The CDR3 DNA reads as TGTGCCAGCAGCGGACAGGAGAGGAACGTAGGCTACACCTTC. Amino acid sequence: CASSGQERNVGYTF.

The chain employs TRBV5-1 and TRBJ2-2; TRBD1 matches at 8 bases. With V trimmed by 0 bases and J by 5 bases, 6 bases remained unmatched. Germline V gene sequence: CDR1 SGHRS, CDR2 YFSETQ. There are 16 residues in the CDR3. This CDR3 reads CASSLGRQGRTGELFF. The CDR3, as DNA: TGCGCCAGCAGCTTGGGTCGACAGGGGCGGACCGGGGAGCTGTTTTTT.

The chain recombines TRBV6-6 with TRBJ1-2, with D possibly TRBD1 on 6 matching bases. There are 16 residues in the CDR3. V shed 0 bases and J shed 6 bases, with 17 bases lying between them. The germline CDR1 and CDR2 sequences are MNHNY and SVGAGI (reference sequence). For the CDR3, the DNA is TGTGCCAGCAGTTACTCGAACCCCGGGGGCAGAAATGGCTACACCTTC. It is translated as CASSYSNPGGRNGYTF.

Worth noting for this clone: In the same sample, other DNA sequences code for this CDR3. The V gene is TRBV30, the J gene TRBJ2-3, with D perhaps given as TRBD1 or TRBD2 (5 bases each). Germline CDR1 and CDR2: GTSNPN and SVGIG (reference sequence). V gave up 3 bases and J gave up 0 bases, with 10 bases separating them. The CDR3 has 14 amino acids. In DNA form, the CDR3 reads TGTGCCTGGAGCGGGACGAGGAGCACAGATACGCAGTATTTT. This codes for CAWSGTRSTDTQYF.

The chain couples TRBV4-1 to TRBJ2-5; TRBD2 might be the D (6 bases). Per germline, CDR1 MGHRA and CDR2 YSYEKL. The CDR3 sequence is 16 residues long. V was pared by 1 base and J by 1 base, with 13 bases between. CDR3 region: CASSQVHRGTQETQYF. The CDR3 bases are TGCGCCAGCAGCCAAGTACACCGGGGGACCCAAGAGACCCAGTACTTC.

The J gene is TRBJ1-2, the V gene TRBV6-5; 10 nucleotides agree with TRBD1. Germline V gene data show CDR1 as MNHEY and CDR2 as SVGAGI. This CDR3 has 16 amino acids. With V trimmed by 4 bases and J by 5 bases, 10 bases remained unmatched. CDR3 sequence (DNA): TGTGCCAGCAGTTTTGGGACAGGGGAGCCTGTTTATGGCTACACCTTC. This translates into CASSFGTGEPVYGYTF.

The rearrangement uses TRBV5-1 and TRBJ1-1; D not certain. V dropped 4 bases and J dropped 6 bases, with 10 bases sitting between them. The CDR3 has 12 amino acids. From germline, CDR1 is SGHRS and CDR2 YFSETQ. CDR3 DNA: TGCGCCAGCAGCGAGATTGGAGCTGAAGCTTTCTTT. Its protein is CASSEIGAEAFF.

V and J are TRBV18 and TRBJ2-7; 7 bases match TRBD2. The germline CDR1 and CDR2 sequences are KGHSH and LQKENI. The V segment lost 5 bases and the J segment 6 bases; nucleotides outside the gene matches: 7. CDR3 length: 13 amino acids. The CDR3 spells CASSERGSGEQYF. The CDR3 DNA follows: TGTGCCAGCTCAGAGCGGGGATCGGGCGAGCAGTACTTC.

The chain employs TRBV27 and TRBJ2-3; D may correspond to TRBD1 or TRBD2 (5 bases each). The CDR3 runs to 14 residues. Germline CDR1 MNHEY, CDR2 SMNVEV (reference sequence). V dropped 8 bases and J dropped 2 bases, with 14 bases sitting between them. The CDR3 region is CASGTGRYTDTQYF. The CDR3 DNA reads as TGTGCCAGCGGGACCGGACGGTACACAGATACGCAGTATTTT.